These 29 T cell receptor beta chains were all obtained from the same sample, sequenced in a study of blood T cell repertoires in COVID-19 (dated by TCRdb to 2018 to 2020). The library was built by means of the immunoSEQ multiplex PCR assay. TCRdb provides this immuneACCESS table in a form limited to in-frame rearrangements. Some clones are lacking; in checked studies, under half of them reflect an unresolved V gene, and why the rest are absent is not known. The sample table shows approximately 28,000 clones, and approximately 72% are seen once. The ten top clones hold 6% to 9.5% of the sample. Specimen: peripheral blood. The receptors stem from a man aged 55 to 69 with active or convalescent COVID-19.

The sample holds a few counts of this clone. The CDR3 DNA follows: TGTGCCAGCTCACCAACCGGGACAGGGAATGAAAAACTGTTTTTT. Amino acid sequence: CASSPTGTGNEKLFF. The rearrangement joins TRBV18 to TRBJ1-4, with 9 bases lining up with TRBD1. V dropped 2 bases and J dropped 5; count of bases not matched to a gene: 3. The CDR3 has 15 amino acids. Germline loops: CDR1 KGHSH, CDR2 LQKENI.

The chain has TRBV2 and TRBJ1-1; a weak D match, TRBD1 (5 bases). Germline CDR1 is SNHLY and CDR2 is FYNNEI. CDR3 length: 12 residues. Trimming shortened V by 6 bases and J by 11 bases, and 16 bases separated the two germline ends. The CDR3 DNA is TGTGCCAGCAGAACAGCGGGGAGGGACGCTTTCTTT. It is translated as CASRTAGRDAFF. Complete variable domain (other parts from reference TRBV2 and TRBJ1-1): EPEVTQTPSHQVTQMGQEVILRCVPISNHLYFYWYRQILGQKVEFLVSFYNNEISEKSEIFDDQFSVERPDGSNFTLKIRSTKLEDSAMYFCASRTAGRDAFFGQGTRLTVV.

V is TRBV6-5 and J is TRBJ2-5; 7 positions match TRBD1. Trimming cost V 5 bases and J 3 bases; bases outside gene matches: 6. CDR1 is MNHEY, CDR2 SVGAGI, per germline. This CDR3 has 14 residues. The CDR3 sequence is CASSRQGLEETQYF. CDR3 nucleotide sequence: TGTGCCAGCAGTCGACAGGGTTTGGAAGAGACCCAGTACTTC.

The V gene is TRBV3-1 (or the pseudogene TRBV3-2), the J gene TRBJ1-5, with D possibly being TRBD1 (5 bases). The CDR3 has 16 residues. V shed 3 bases and J shed 0 bases, with 12 bases lying between them. Germline V gives CDR1 LGHDT, CDR2 YNNKEL (reference sequence). CDR3 amino acids: CASSQPTETSNQPQHF. The CDR3 coding sequence is TGTGCCAGCAGCCAGCCGACAGAGACTAGCAATCAGCCCCAGCATTTT.

The sample holds one count of this clone. This rearrangement joins TRBV27 to TRBJ2-7, with 11 bases matching TRBD2. The CDR3 extends over 16 amino acids. Germline V gene lookup returns CDR1 MNHEY and CDR2 SMNVEV (reference sequence). The ends lost 5 bases at V and 3 bases at J; junction bases unmatched: 9. In DNA form, the CDR3 reads TGTGCCAGCAGTCCCCCCCCAACTAGCGGGAGCTACGAGCAGTACTTC. The encoded protein is CASSPPPTSGSYEQYF.

The chain joins TRBV9 to TRBJ1-2, with 8 bases aligning to TRBD1. V shed 4 bases and J 4 bases; nucleotides not matched to a gene: 12. The CDR3 sequence is 16 residues long. CDR1 and CDR2 from the germline V gene are SGDLS and YYNGEE. CDR3 DNA: TGTGCCAGCAGCCCATGGACAGGGATGGATTTCTATGGCTACACCTTC. Its translation: CASSPWTGMDFYGYTF.

The CDR3 region is CASSLAGVDTQYF. CDR3 in DNA: TGTGCCAGCAGCTTGGCAGGGGTGGATACGCAGTATTTT. This chain links TRBV5-6 with TRBJ2-3, with a weak D call TRBD1 (6 bases). V was shortened by 0 bases and J by 6 bases, with 8 bases between the two germline ends. This CDR3 contains 13 residues. Germline V gives CDR1 SGHDT, CDR2 YYEEEE.

The V gene is TRBV19, the J gene TRBJ2-1, with 10 bases matching TRBD1. Germline V gene sequence: CDR1 LNHDA, CDR2 SQIVND (reference sequence). The CDR3 runs to 12 residues. CDR3 sequence: CATGQGGNEQFF. As DNA, the CDR3 is TGTGCAACCGGACAGGGGGGGAATGAGCAGTTCTTC.

V usage is TRBV5-8 and J usage is TRBJ2-5; 7 nucleotides agree with TRBD2. This CDR3 region has 15 residues. J gave up 5 bases and V 4 bases, and 11 bases lay outside the gene matches. In germline, CDR1 is SGHTS, CDR2 YDEGEE. The DNA of the CDR3 is TGTGCCAGCAGCCGGGGAGGCCCCGGGGGGGAGACCCAGTACTTC. This sequence encodes CASSRGGPGGETQYF.

The rearrangement joins TRBV5-6 to TRBJ1-6; TRBD1 might be the D (5 bases). Trimming stripped 3 bases from V and 7 bases from J, with 14 bases between. Germline CDR1 SGHDT, CDR2 YYEEEE. The CDR3 is made up of 15 amino acids. The CDR3 reads CASSWPGGGNSPLHF. In DNA, the CDR3 is TGTGCCAGCAGCTGGCCGGGGGGAGGGAATTCACCCCTCCACTTT.

A single count supports this clone. The chain is built from TRBV5-1 and TRBJ1-5; maybe TRBD1 (6 bases). With 1 base removed from V and 3 bases from J, the gap between germline ends came to 8 bases. Germline V gene lookup returns CDR1 SGHRS and CDR2 YFSETQ. The CDR3 totals 14 residues. CDR3 nucleotides: TGCGCCAGCAGCTTGACAGGGAACAATCAGCCCCAGCATTTT. This sequence encodes CASSLTGNNQPQHF. The full variable domain, in which reference TRBV5-1 and TRBJ1-5 provide the parts outside the CDR3, is KAGVTQTPRYLIKTRGQQVTLSCSPISGHRSVSWYQQTPGQGLQFLFEYFSETQRNKGNFPGRFSGRQFSNSRSEMNVSTLELGDSALYLCASSLTGNNQPQHFGDGTRLSIL.

This rearrangement joins TRBV10-1 to TRBJ2-2; tentatively, D is TRBD2 (5 bases). Between the trimmed V and J ends, which lost 5 bases and 4 bases, there was a span of 5 bases. CDR1 is WNHNN, CDR2 SYGVQD, per germline (reference sequence). This CDR3 contains 12 residues. The chain's CDR3 is CASSRGTGELFF. CDR3 in DNA: TGCGCCAGCAGTCGGGGCACCGGGGAGCTGTTTTTT.

The chain uses TRBV9 and TRBJ2-7, with D possibly being TRBD1 (6 bases). CDR3 length: 13 residues. V lost 0 bases, J lost 5 bases, and 9 bases lay in between. CDR1 is SGDLS, CDR2 YYNGEE, per germline. CDR3 in amino acids: CASSVVPGDEQYF. In DNA form, the CDR3 reads TGTGCCAGCAGCGTAGTTCCAGGGGACGAGCAGTACTTC.

The chain carries TRBV18 and TRBJ1-2; D remains ambiguous. Trimming cost V 4 bases and J 7 bases, with 19 bases left between them. The germline gives CDR1 KGHSH, CDR2 LQKENI. The CDR3 loop spans 15 amino acids. CDR3 loop: CASSHSGPEGGGYTF. CDR3 DNA sequence: TGTGCCAGCTCACATTCAGGTCCGGAAGGTGGTGGCTACACCTTC.

This chain joins TRBV5-1 and TRBJ2-6, with D perhaps TRBD2 (7 bases). CDR3 length: 13 amino acids. The V and J ends lost 4 bases and 11 bases respectively, with 13 bases between them. The V gene's germline CDR1 is SGHRS and CDR2 YFSETQ. The CDR3 DNA sequence: TGCGCCAGCAGCCTAGGGGGGGAAGACGTCCTGACTTTC. Protein: CASSLGGEDVLTF.

The chain combines TRBV3-1 (or the pseudogene TRBV3-2) with TRBJ1-1; TRBD1 might be the D (5 bases). The V gene's germline CDR1 is LGHDT and CDR2 YNNKEL (reference sequence). This CDR3 region has 13 residues. V was clipped by 6 bases and J by 2 bases, with 10 bases between them. The CDR3 region has the DNA TGTGCCAGCAGTTCCAGGGTAAACACTGAAGCTTTCTTT. It codes for CASSSRVNTEAFF.

V gene TRBV4-1 combines with J gene TRBJ2-2, with 10 bases aligning to TRBD2. Germline CDR1 and CDR2: MGHRA and YSYEKL. The ends lost 3 bases at V and 5 bases at J; junction bases unmatched: 6. The CDR3 runs to 16 residues. The CDR3 DNA sequence: TGCGCCAGCAGCCATCCTAGCGGGAGATCTACCGGGGAGCTGTTTTTT. The encoded protein is CASSHPSGRSTGELFF.

This chain joins TRBV6-5 and TRBJ1-1; 12 bases agree with TRBD1. With 8 bases clipped from V and 9 bases from J, the junction kept 13 bases outside the gene matches. This CDR3 spans 15 amino acids. The germline CDR1 and CDR2 sequences are MNHEY and SVGAGI. Written as DNA, the CDR3 is TGTGCCAGCTGGGCGGGACAGGGGGCTGGCATGAAAGCTTTCTTT. As protein: CASWAGQGAGMKAFF.

The J gene is TRBJ1-3, the V gene TRBV9; weak D call: TRBD1 (6 bases). V lost 2 bases, J lost 3 bases, and 15 bases lay in between. CDR1 and CDR2 from the germline V gene are SGDLS and YYNGEE. The CDR3 loop spans 16 amino acids. CDR3 residues: CASSVSGGAGGNTIYF. For the CDR3, the DNA is TGTGCCAGCAGCGTCTCCGGGGGGGCCGGTGGAAACACCATATATTTT.

This sequence joins TRBV9 and TRBJ2-7; maybe TRBD1 (6 bases). V lost 2 bases and J 7 bases, leaving 16 bases between the germline ends. The CDR3 consists of 14 residues. In germline, CDR1 is SGDLS, CDR2 YYNGEE. CDR3 amino acids: CASSVGAGMEEQYF. For the CDR3, the DNA is TGTGCCAGCAGCGTGGGGGCCGGCATGGAGGAGCAGTACTTC. Complete variable domain (other parts from reference TRBV9 and TRBJ2-7): DSGVTQTPKHLITATGQRVTLRCSPRSGDLSVYWYQQSLDQGLQFLIQYYNGEERAKGNILERFSAQQFPDLHSELNLSSLELGDSALYFCASSVGAGMEEQYFGPGTRLTVT.

Judged by abundance, this clone is medium-sized. This chain joins TRBV3-1 (or the pseudogene TRBV3-2) and TRBJ2-7, with 9 positions matching TRBD1. This CDR3 has 14 amino acids. V shed 4 bases, J shed 1 base, and the junction held 2 bases outside the gene matches. Per germline, CDR1 LGHDT and CDR2 YNNKEL (reference sequence). The CDR3: CASSPTGGSYEQYF. The CDR3, as DNA: TGTGCCAGCAGCCCGACAGGGGGGTCCTACGAGCAGTACTTC.

This chain connects TRBV29-1 to TRBJ2-2; D is perhaps TRBD2 (6 bases). Per the germline V gene, CDR1 is SQVTM and CDR2 is ANQGSEA. The CDR3 contains 13 residues. V was trimmed by 8 bases and J by 6 bases, leaving 16 bases between them. DNA for the CDR3: TGCAGCACCAGATCTTGGGGGGCCGGGGAGCTGTTTTTT. Residues: CSTRSWGAGELFF.

V and J are TRBV7-2 and TRBJ2-5; D possibly corresponds to TRBD2 (7 bases). CDR3 length: 14 residues. V was pared by 1 base and J by 4 bases, with 10 bases between. Germline assignment: CDR1 SGHTA and CDR2 FQGNSA. CDR3 amino acids: CASSLVGGRETQYF. The CDR3 coding sequence is TGTGCCAGCAGCTTAGTCGGGGGGCGAGAGACCCAGTACTTC.

The gene calls are TRBV5-5 and TRBJ2-5; 7 positions match TRBD2. This CDR3 spans 15 amino acids. Losses at the gene ends were 3 bases for V and 4 bases for J; bases not matched to a gene: 9. In germline, CDR1 is SGHKS, CDR2 YYEKEE (reference sequence). The CDR3 DNA is TGTGCCAGCAGCTCGGGGGGTGGGAGGTTAGAGACCCAGTACTTC. It encodes CASSSGGGRLETQYF.

The chain combines TRBV7-9 with TRBJ2-1; D possibly corresponds to TRBD1 (6 bases). The CDR3 covers 13 residues. Germline V gives CDR1 SEHNR, CDR2 FQNEAQ (reference sequence). V shed 4 bases and J shed 7 bases, with 11 bases lying between them. Written as DNA, the CDR3 is TGTGCCAGCAGCTGGGGGCGGCAAAATGAGCAGTTCTTC. Encoded protein: CASSWGRQNEQFF.

V usage is TRBV20-1 and J usage is TRBJ1-1, with D perhaps TRBD1 (5 bases). Trimming left V 3 bases short and J 7 bases short, with 24 bases between. This CDR3 is built from 16 residues. Germline V gives CDR1 DFQATT, CDR2 SNEGSKA (reference sequence). In DNA form, the CDR3 reads TGCAGTGCTAGTCTGGAGTGGGGCTCCGGATCGGGTGAAGCTTTCTTT. This gives the protein CSASLEWGSGSGEAFF.

This clone occurred once. This sequence joins TRBV10-2 and TRBJ1-1; 10 bases agree with TRBD1. This CDR3 is 19 amino acids long. V lost 2 bases to trimming and J lost 1 base; unmatched junction nucleotides: 13. Germline loops: CDR1 WSHSY, CDR2 SAAADI. The CDR3 here is CASSEPNLRDRGPNTEAFF. The CDR3 DNA sequence: TGCGCCAGCAGTGAGCCAAATCTCCGGGACAGGGGACCGAACACTGAAGCTTTCTTT.

This chain uses TRBV15 with TRBJ2-1; TRBD2 aligns across 9 bases. V shed 5 bases and J 12 bases; nucleotides not matched to a gene: 8. From germline, CDR1 is LNHNV and CDR2 YYDKDF (reference sequence). This CDR3 contains 13 residues. The DNA for the CDR3 is TGTGCCACCAGCCCCGGGATGCGGGAGGGGCAGTTCTTC. Residues: CATSPGMREGQFF.

This rearrangement joins TRBV4-1 to TRBJ1-2; 9 bases match TRBD1. Germline lookup yields CDR1 MGHRA and CDR2 YSYEKL. The CDR3 consists of 13 residues. V lost 1 base and J lost 8; bases outside the gene matches: 2. CDR3 in amino acids: CASSQGQGDGYTF. Here the CDR3 DNA reads TGCGCCAGCAGCCAAGGACAGGGGGACGGCTACACCTTC.